This T cell receptor (beta chain) was recovered during a study of patients and donors after allogeneic stem cell transplantation. The sample holds a few counts of this clonotype. TCRdb re-called the RT-PCR reads with MiXCR, one entry per CDR3 protein. The sample yields about 70,000 distinct CDR3 sequences, more than 25% seen once. V was cut by 5 bases and J by 6 bases, with 19 bases left in between. Per germline, CDR1 SGHVS and CDR2 FQNEAQ. The CDR3 extends over 15 amino acids. This TCR was recovered from a human donor who was either an allogeneic HSCT recipient or a stem cell or donor lymphocyte infusion donor (not recorded which). It is not recorded whose cells these are; they may come from a transplant donor. Sequencing input: blood, either unsorted or a sorted T cell fraction (not recorded which). The chain has TRBV7-8 and TRBJ1-2; possibly TRBD1 for D (6 bases). CDR3 nucleotides: TGTGCCAGCAGCCCTCCGACAGGCCCTTCGAATGGCTACACCTTC. Amino acids: CASSPPTGPSNGYTF.